This entry describes one T cell receptor beta chain. A single count supports this clone. The antigen this receptor binds is unknown. No much larger clone is present one base from it, and per-base qualities are unavailable. This specimen belongs to a study of blood T cell repertoires in COVID-19 (dated by TCRdb to about 2020). At the level of the whole study: The collaborator samples originated in the United States, Italy and Spain and spanned the acute and convalescent phases of COVID-19. Where available, HLA class I and class II types were taken from metadata supplied by the sample provider and were not determined by assay-based typing. Subjects who had been exposed to COVID-19, were actively infected with it, or had recovered from it provided the deeply sampled blood TCRbeta repertoires that made up the dataset. The material from the prospective study consisted of cDNA or gDNA derived from T cells, B-cell-depleted T cells, or PBMCs. Samples came from the ongoing ImmuneRACE study (first 160 participants) plus 1,254 subjects from 6 global collaborators. The repertoires were made available in a free public database intended to serve as a resource for research on the immune response to SARS-CoV-2. Nearly every sample came with metadata listing a de-identified subject ID, COVID-19 status, age in years and sex.

The CDR3 measures 18 amino acids from cysteine to phenylalanine. Just the 54-base CDR3 DNA is kept, in frame starting at base 1. Looking up the germline V gene (reference sequence) yields CDR1 LGHDT and CDR2 YNNKEL. V is reduced by 4 bases and J by 10 bases, leaving a spacing of 26 bases between them. Study-wide conclusions, independent of this receptor: The quantity of clinical and demographic metadata differed by source and by participant and was supplied without curation.

In the prospective study, participants were roughly 18 to 95 years old, resided in about two dozen geographic areas of the United States, and were enrolled through a virtual design. To assign participants to cohorts, the prospective study relied on clinical history that participants themselves reported in a screening survey and a study questionnaire. Recovered participants in ImmuneRACE Cohort 3 were defined as having two consecutive negative NP/OP PCR tests, clearance from a healthcare professional, or resolution of symptoms. Mobile phlebotomists in the prospective study collected whole blood, serum and a nasopharyngeal or oropharyngeal swab from every participant. Prospective study participants could optionally give additional blood draws and questionnaires over an approximately two-month period. Blood samples from the prospective study were shipped frozen or at room temperature prior to DNA extraction.

TCRbeta CDR3 regions were amplified from genomic DNA by means of the immunoSEQ Assay, a bias-controlled multiplex PCR. The study's own analysis went as follows. Within the assay, amplification of reference gene primers was used to estimate how many nucleated cells each sample contained. To quantify the absolute abundance of each unique TCRbeta CDR3 rearrangement, sequence reads were collapsed and filtered. For each sample, productive Simpson clonality was calculated as the square root of Simpson's diversity index across productive rearrangements. The immuneACCESS repertoire file appears here via TCRdb, limited to in-frame rearrangements. These files lack a portion of the clones; in checked studies, under half of the deficit traces to unresolved V genes, and the cause of the others is not known. V and J calls and clone size are copied from that table; D and trimming were computed from the DNA. This sample lists a few hundred thousand clones; roughly 87% were detected once. Together, the top ten hold 3% of the sample.

The sample was PBMCs or T cells enriched from blood (not recorded which). The chain is encoded by TRBV3-1 (or the pseudogene TRBV3-2) joined to TRBJ1-6; the D segment could be TRBD1, given 6 matching bases. The TCR comes from a woman aged 25 to 39 who had recovered from COVID-19. The CDR3 corresponds to CASSPGGGRVWKTSPLHF. Read as DNA, the sequence is TGTGCCAGCAGCCCAGGTGGGGGCCGGGTTTGGAAGACCTCACCCCTCCACTTT.